This T cell receptor beta chain was recorded in a study of T cells expressing NK-cell markers. Study information: In sorted CD3+CD56+NKG2C+, CD3+CD56+NKG2C- and CD3+CD56-NKG2C+ T cells, TCR beta repertoires were obtained.

The CDR3 sequence is 15 residues long. TCRdb re-called the 5' RACE reads; every CDR3 protein appears as one record, without DNA. Its clone listing holds 500,000 to 600,000 distinct CDR3 sequences. The clonotype was recovered from a man between 18 and 35 years old in good health. V and J are TRBV12-3 or TRBV12-4 and TRBJ2-1; TCRdb indicates TRBD2, and absent DNA this call remains unverified. Sequencing was performed on blood T cells: a sorted CD56 or NKG2C T cell subset, CD4+ or CD8+ T cells, or bulk PBMC T cells (not recorded which). This CDR3 is CASSSGVAGVFEQFF.